The present entry profiles one TCR beta chain with its context. Its antigen specificity is not known. No base-level quality is on record; no much larger clone is a single base apart. Lymph node samples were obtained from the axillary draining lymph nodes of breast cancer patients. V is shortened by 5 bases, J by 2 bases, and the region joining them spans 15 bases. Taken from cysteine to phenylalanine, the CDR3 has 15 residues. Here the CDR3 DNA is all that survives: 45 bases in frame from base 1. The CDR1 and CDR2 encoded by the germline V gene are SGHRS and YFSETQ. The entry originates in a study of breast tumors, draining lymph nodes, adjacent tissues (dated by TCRdb to 2016 to 2017). At the level of the whole study: TCR beta repertoires were compared across tumor, adjacent nontumor tissue and axillary lymph nodes obtained from breast cancer patients. In human breast cancer, the study set out to assess how tumor, surrounding tissue and draining lymph node repertoires relate to one another and whether T cells might be exchanged between them.

Sequencing relied on an Illumina HiSeq 2000. Multiplex PCR amplification was used to build the TCR beta chain libraries. High-throughput sequencing was used to analyze the amplified TCR beta chain products. TCRdb reanalyzed the raw reads on its own, using fastp at Q25 for trimming and MiXCR for clone calling, and kept in-frame beta chains. Every entry covers one CDR3 protein and lists the most common genes and DNA from its rows. The sample table contains some 170,000 distinct CDR3 sequences; only one count was recorded for more than 25% of them. The ten biggest clones cover roughly 3.8% of the sample. General findings and caveats noted by the study authors: Tumor T-cell repertoires showed less diversity than lymph node repertoires and more diversity than nontumor tissue repertoires, and tumor T-cell repertoires showed preferential V and J gene usage. A scenario in which most tumor T cells derive from the lymph node and then expand within tumor tissue was judged to be consistent with the data. Tumor and nontumor tissue repertoires were found to be significantly more similar in luminal-like than in basal-like breast cancer. The study presented the conclusion that tumor T cells originate in lymph nodes as consistent with a hypothesis, not as something directly demonstrated.

Material: axillary lymph node tissue. The TCR comes from a female donor with breast cancer. Some clones in this sample may be carry-over from other donors' samples. This sequence uses TRBV5-1 and TRBJ2-3; confidence is insufficient to name the D gene. Here the CDR3 is given as CASSSPRRPTDTQYF. The DNA sequence is as follows: TGCGCCAGCAGTTCCCCTCGGCGACCCACAGATACGCAGTATTTT.